This T cell receptor (beta chain) was captured by sequencing in a study of human T cells and chemical hapten exposure (dated by TCRdb to the early 2020s). The study in broad terms: For sensitization, 2% DPC in acetone was applied to an approximately 2 cm by approximately 2 cm area of upper inner arm skin. Patch testing was done on the upper back using Finn chambers containing 0.01% DPC, and results were scored after 6 days according to International Contact Dermatitis Research Group standards. The patient cohort, mostly female, included alopecia areata with under or over 50% scalp involvement, alopecia totalis and alopecia universalis. Twenty-nine alopecia patients provided blood for TCR sequencing at one to four time points (pre-sensitization, 2, 6 and 24 weeks). This study followed changes in the peripheral blood TCR repertoire in vivo during primary and secondary sensitization of alopecia patients to the hapten diphenylcyclopropenone (DPC). The libraries were sequenced as a pool, and the TCR yield per sample differed mostly because of small variations in library volumes within the pool. Throughout the approximately 24-week study period, patients were also given weekly therapeutic DPC doses on the scalp. Blood was sampled from patients pre-sensitization (week 0) and at 2, 6 and about 24 weeks after DPC sensitization. The research as a whole found: The number of TCRs above 1 in 1000 frequency did not change with DPC sensitization; there was no evidence of global repertoire structure alterations. After repeated subsampling, the strength of the expansion versus patch-test correlation and the threshold at which it became significant changed. All patients had alopecia, a presumed autoimmune disease, so their immune response might differ from that of healthy individuals. Patch test score correlated positively with the number of PT1 expanded TCRs, reaching significance at thresholds 8, 16 and 32 but not at 4. Significantly more large CDR3 similarity clusters were formed by expanded TCRs than by pre-sensitization or healthy control sets, consistent with antigen-driven responses.

This clonotype was seen only a few times. Its antigen is unknown. It has no much larger one-base neighbor in the sample; base qualities were not kept. The CDR3, cysteine through phenylalanine, is 13 amino acids long. Only CDR3 DNA remains: 39 bases, in frame from the first base. At the junction V is shortened by 3 bases and J by 3 bases, with 8 bases in between. Via the germline V gene, CDR1 is MNHEY and CDR2 SVGEGT. The method behind the library was RACE. The listed sequencing device is NextSeq 500. Library preparation attached unique molecular identifiers to individual cDNA molecules for quantitative, reproducible TCR counting. From each blood RNA sample, both TCR alpha and TCR beta chains were sequenced. In the authors' own workflow: A median of approximately 96,000 TCRs per sample was observed, with a range of about 23,224 to 690,600. The Decombinator software suite was used to annotate the V, J and CDR3 of the TCR reads. To make PS versus PT1 abundance plots, every sample was subsampled to the same number of TCRs (28,000). TCRs were defined as expanded if absent before sensitization and observed at least eight times at the 2-week time point. TCRdb reprocessed the public reads (quality trimming at Q25 with fastp, clone calling with MiXCR) and kept in-frame beta chains. A single entry per CDR3 protein holds the most common genes and DNA from its merged rows. The V and J calls here are based on TCRdb, not the publication. Present in this sample are approximately 28,000 distinct CDR3 sequences, 8% to 10% of which were seen just once. Approximately 6.9% of the sample rests with the top ten.

Read against the paper, the sample's time point label means: patch test 2, 6 weeks after DPC sensitization. The treatment or condition label here, explained by the study, means: therapeutic diphenylcyclopropenone sensitization with weekly scalp DPC. At every patch-test visit, the blood draw took place before the patch test was put on. Patients were eligible if aged 18 to 70, diagnosed with alopecia and judged suitable for DPC therapy, and pregnant patients were excluded. Total RNA was isolated from unfractionated whole blood collected in Tempus Blood RNA tubes. The sequencing here drew on whole blood, taken in connection with sensitization to the hapten diphenylcyclopropenone (DPC). The V and J segments used are TRBV6-2 or TRBV6-3 and TRBJ1-1; the D gene remains uncertain. This clonotype was obtained from a man younger than 40 with alopecia areata. Some clones in this sample may be carry-over from other donors' samples. The CDR3 in this case is CASSYIRYTEAFF. The bases read TGTGCCAGCAGTTATATTAGGTACACTGAAGCTTTCTTT.